Detailed here is one T cell receptor beta chain. The length of the CDR3 is 14 residues. V dropped 4 bases and J dropped 9 bases, with 17 bases sitting between them. Germline V gives CDR1 SGHRS, CDR2 YFSETQ. Repertoires were generated with immunoSEQ multiplex PCR, while TCRdb's copy carries only in-frame clones and drops some. The repertoire holds about 110,000 clones, with roughly four fifths as singletons. The data were obtained in a study of T cell responses to AZD1222 COVID-19 vaccine. This chain uses TRBV5-1 with TRBJ1-5, with D hard to call. This receptor was identified in an adult in good health. Sequences were derived from peripheral blood, sampled on day 0 of AZD1222 vaccination. The DNA for the CDR3 is TGCGCCAGCAGCCTCGGAATGACTGGAGGGCCCCAGCATTTT. This encodes CASSLGMTGGPQHF.